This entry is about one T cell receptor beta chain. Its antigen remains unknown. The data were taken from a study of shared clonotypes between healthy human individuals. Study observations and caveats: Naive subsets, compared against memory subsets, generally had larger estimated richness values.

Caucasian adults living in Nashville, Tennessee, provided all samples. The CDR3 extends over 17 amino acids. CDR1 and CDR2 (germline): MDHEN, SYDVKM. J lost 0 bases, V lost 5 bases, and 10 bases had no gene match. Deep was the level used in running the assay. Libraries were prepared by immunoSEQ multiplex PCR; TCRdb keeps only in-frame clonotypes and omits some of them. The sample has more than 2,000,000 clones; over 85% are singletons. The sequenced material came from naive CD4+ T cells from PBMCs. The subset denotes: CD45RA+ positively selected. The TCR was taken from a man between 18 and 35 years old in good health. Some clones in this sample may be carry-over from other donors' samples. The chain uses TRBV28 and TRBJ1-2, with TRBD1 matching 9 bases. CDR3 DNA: TGTGCCAGCAGTGCCACCGGACAGGGGTGGGCTAACTATGGCTACACCTTC. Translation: CASSATGQGWANYGYTF.